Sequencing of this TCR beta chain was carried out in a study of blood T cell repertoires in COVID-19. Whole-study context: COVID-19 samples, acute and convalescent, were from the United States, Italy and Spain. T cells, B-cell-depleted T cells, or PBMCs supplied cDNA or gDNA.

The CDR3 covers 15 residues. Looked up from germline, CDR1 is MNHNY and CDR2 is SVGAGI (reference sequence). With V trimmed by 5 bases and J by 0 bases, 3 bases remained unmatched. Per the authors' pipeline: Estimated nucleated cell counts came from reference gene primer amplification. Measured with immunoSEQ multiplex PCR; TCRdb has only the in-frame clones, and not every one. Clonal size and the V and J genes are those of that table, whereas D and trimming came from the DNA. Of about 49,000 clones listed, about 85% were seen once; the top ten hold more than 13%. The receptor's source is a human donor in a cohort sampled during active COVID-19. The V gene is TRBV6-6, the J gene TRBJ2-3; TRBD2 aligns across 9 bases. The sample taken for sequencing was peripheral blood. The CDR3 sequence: CASSASGTSTDTQYF. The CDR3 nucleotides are TGTGCCAGCAGTGCTAGCGGGACTAGCACAGATACGCAGTATTTT.